A selection of T cell receptor beta chains follows, all from one sample in a study of blood T cell repertoires in COVID-19. Assay: immunoSEQ multiplex PCR; the TCRdb copy retains only in-frame clones and omits some. The sample contains around 200,000 clones, more than 75% of which appear only once. Sample: peripheral blood. The source of these receptors is a woman younger than 30 who had recovered from COVID-19. CDR3s include the opening cysteine and the closing phenylalanine or tryptophan. Fields, in order: D gene, clone size, V gene, J gene, CDR3 protein, CDR3 DNA. D genes are given only for firm matches. Clone size is stated in some rows and not others, as once, few, many or a class when expanded.

D gene: TRBD2; clone size: once; V gene: TRBV10-3; J gene: TRBJ2-4; CDR3 protein: CAISRGGDIQYF; CDR3 DNA: TGTGCCATCAGCCGCGGGGGGGACATTCAGTACTTC
D gene: TRBD1; clone size: few; V gene: TRBV10-2; J gene: TRBJ1-5; CDR3 protein: CASSVTGGNQPQHF; CDR3 DNA: TGCGCCAGCAGTGTCACAGGGGGCAATCAGCCCCAGCATTTT
D gene: .; clone size: once; V gene: TRBV4-1; J gene: TRBJ1-2; CDR3 protein: CASSQPTSANYGYTF; CDR3 DNA: TGCGCCAGCAGCCAGCCGACATCTGCTAACTATGGCTACACCTTC
D gene: .; clone size: .; V gene: TRBV6-4; J gene: TRBJ2-3; CDR3 protein: CASSDLERGTQYF; CDR3 DNA: TGTGCCAGCAGTGACTTGGAGAGAGGTACGCAGTATTTT
D gene: TRBD1; clone size: .; V gene: TRBV7-9; J gene: TRBJ2-7; CDR3 protein: CASRSGTGVGEQYF; CDR3 DNA: TGTGCCAGCAGGTCCGGGACAGGGGTAGGCGAGCAGTACTTC
D gene: .; clone size: .; V gene: TRBV28; J gene: TRBJ1-5; CDR3 protein: CASSFSQNQPQHF; CDR3 DNA: TGTGCCAGCAGTTTTAGCCAGAATCAGCCCCAGCATTTT
D gene: TRBD2; clone size: .; V gene: TRBV24-1; J gene: TRBJ2-1; CDR3 protein: CATGGLAFNEQFF; CDR3 DNA: TGTGCCACCGGGGGACTAGCTTTCAATGAGCAGTTCTTC
D gene: TRBD2; clone size: .; V gene: TRBV30; J gene: TRBJ2-3; CDR3 protein: CAWGSGRGTDTQYF; CDR3 DNA: TGTGCCTGGGGTAGCGGGAGGGGAACAGATACGCAGTATTTT
D gene: TRBD2; clone size: .; V gene: TRBV7-2; J gene: TRBJ2-5; CDR3 protein: CASSTRTSGRLETQYF; CDR3 DNA: TGTGCCAGCAGCACGCGGACTAGCGGGAGATTAGAGACCCAGTACTTC
D gene: .; clone size: .; V gene: TRBV7-6; J gene: TRBJ1-1; CDR3 protein: CASSLVGSAEAFF; CDR3 DNA: TGTGCCAGCAGCTTAGTAGGGAGCGCTGAAGCTTTCTTT
D gene: TRBD1; clone size: .; V gene: TRBV27; J gene: TRBJ1-2; CDR3 protein: CASTPLPGQGFDGYTF; CDR3 DNA: TGTGCCAGCACCCCATTACCGGGACAGGGTTTCGACGGCTACACCTTC
D gene: .; clone size: few; V gene: TRBV5-1; J gene: TRBJ2-1; CDR3 protein: CASRSIPRDILYNEQFF; CDR3 DNA: TGCGCCAGCAGATCGATTCCCCGGGACATCTTATACAATGAGCAGTTCTTC